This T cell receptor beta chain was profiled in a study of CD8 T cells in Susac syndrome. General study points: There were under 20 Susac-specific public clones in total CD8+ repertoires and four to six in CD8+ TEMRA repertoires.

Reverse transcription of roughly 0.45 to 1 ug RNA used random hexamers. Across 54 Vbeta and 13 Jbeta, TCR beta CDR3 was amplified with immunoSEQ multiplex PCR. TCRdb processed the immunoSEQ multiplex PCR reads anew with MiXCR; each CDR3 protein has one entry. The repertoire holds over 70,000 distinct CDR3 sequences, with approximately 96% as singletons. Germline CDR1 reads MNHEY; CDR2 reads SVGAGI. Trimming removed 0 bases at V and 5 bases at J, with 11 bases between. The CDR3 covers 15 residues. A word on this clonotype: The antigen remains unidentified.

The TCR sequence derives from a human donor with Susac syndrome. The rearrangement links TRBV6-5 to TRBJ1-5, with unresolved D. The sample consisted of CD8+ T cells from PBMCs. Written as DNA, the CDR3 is TGTGCCAGCAGTTACTCGTCCAGACCAGATCAGCCCCAGCATTTT. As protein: CASSYSSRPDQPQHF.